The 15 T cell receptor beta chains below all came from one sample that was sequenced in a study of OX40 agonist ivuxolimab in advanced cancers. The data were produced by immunoSEQ multiplex PCR, yet TCRdb's version contains in-frame clones alone and is incomplete. The table lists about 16,000 clones, approximately 90% of them singletons, with over 25% in the top ten. The sequences come from CD4+ or CD8+ T cells sorted from blood, collected in a trial of the OX40 agonist ivuxolimab. The source is an adult with an advanced solid tumor such as melanoma, head and neck, liver or kidney cancer.

The count of this clone is one. The gene calls are TRBV6-5 and TRBJ2-7, with D perhaps matching TRBD1 (6 bases). Germline values: CDR1 MNHEY, CDR2 SVGAGI. Deletions cut 6 bases from V and 3 bases from J, with 18 bases between. The CDR3 totals 15 residues. The CDR3 coding sequence is TGTGCCAGCAGCAGACAGGCTTTCCTAAACTACGAGCAGTACTTC. It yields the protein CASSRQAFLNYEQYF.

This clone was seen once. This chain connects TRBV6-4 to TRBJ1-1; TRBD1 is a possible D gene (5 bases). CDR1 and CDR2 from the germline V gene are MRHNA and SNTAGT. The CDR3 covers 13 residues. Between the trimmed V and J ends, which lost 5 bases and 4 bases, there was a span of 11 bases. The CDR3 region is CASSQGGGTEAFF. The DNA for the CDR3 is TGTGCCAGCAGTCAGGGAGGCGGCACTGAAGCTTTCTTT.

V gene TRBV7-9 combines with J gene TRBJ1-2; D perhaps matches TRBD1 (5 bases). The CDR3 has 14 amino acids. Trimming removed 0 bases at V and 1 base at J, with 6 bases between. In germline, CDR1 is SEHNR, CDR2 FQNEAQ (reference sequence). The CDR3 here is CASSLADSNYGYTF. In DNA, the CDR3 is TGTGCCAGCAGCTTAGCAGACAGTAACTATGGCTACACCTTC.

The chain joins TRBV7-9 to TRBJ2-7, with D possibly matching TRBD1 (6 bases). CDR1 and CDR2 from the germline V gene are SEHNR and FQNEAQ (reference sequence). This CDR3 has 15 amino acids. V dropped 5 bases and J dropped 1 base, with 15 bases sitting between them. The CDR3 protein is CASSQRQVGSYEQYF. The CDR3 coding sequence is TGTGCCAGCAGCCAAAGACAGGTTGGGTCCTACGAGCAGTACTTC.

This clone has only one observation. The chain links TRBV9 to TRBJ2-5, with 11 bases matching TRBD2. J gave up 0 bases and V 1 base, and 8 bases lay outside the gene matches. Germline V gene data show CDR1 as SGDLS and CDR2 as YYNGEE. This CDR3 is 18 amino acids long. The DNA of the CDR3 is TGTGCCAGCAGCGTATCTGACCTAGCGGGAGGTCACCAAGAGACCCAGTACTTC. This translates into CASSVSDLAGGHQETQYF. The complete variable domain, with remaining parts taken from reference TRBV9 and TRBJ2-5, reads DSGVTQTPKHLITATGQRVTLRCSPRSGDLSVYWYQQSLDQGLQFLIQYYNGEERAKGNILERFSAQQFPDLHSELNLSSLELGDSALYFCASSVSDLAGGHQETQYFGPGTRLLVL.

The chain employs TRBV11-3 and TRBJ2-3; D is perhaps TRBD2 (7 bases). Germline V CDR1 and CDR2: SGHNT, YENEEA. The CDR3 contains 14 residues. Between the trimmed V and J ends, which lost 5 bases and 5 bases, there was a span of 14 bases. CDR3 sequence reads: CASSLGGGGDTQYF. The CDR3 DNA is TGTGCCAGCAGCCTAGGGGGGGGAGGAGATACGCAGTATTTT. The full variable domain, with the rest looked up from reference TRBV11-3 and TRBJ2-3, is EAGVVQSPRYKIIEKKQPVAFWCNPISGHNTLYWYLQNLGQGPELLIRYENEEAVDDSQLPKDRFSAERLKGVDSTLKIQPAELGDSAVYLCASSLGGGGDTQYFGPGTRLTVL.

The chain couples TRBV5-5 to TRBJ2-7; D not resolved. The V end was cut by 4 bases, the J end by 3 bases, with 14 bases between. The CDR3 is made up of 14 amino acids. CDR1 SGHKS and CDR2 YYEKEE come from the germline V gene (reference sequence). In nucleotides, the CDR3 is TGTGCCAGCAGCCAAGATCGAGGAGACTACGAGCAGTACTTC. It is translated as CASSQDRGDYEQYF.

This sequence joins TRBV19 and TRBJ2-1; TRBD1 is a possible D gene (7 bases). V lost 1 base and J lost 2, with 18 bases in between. Per the germline V gene, CDR1 is LNHDA and CDR2 is SQIVND (reference sequence). The CDR3 is 18 residues long. The CDR3 loop is CASSIAGGLSGAYNEQFF. For the CDR3, the DNA is TGTGCCAGTAGTATAGCAGGGGGGCTTAGCGGTGCCTACAATGAGCAGTTCTTC.

The table lists this clone with a count of one. The V gene is TRBV5-4, the J gene TRBJ2-2, with D perhaps TRBD1 or TRBD2 (5 bases each). Trimming took off 0 bases at V and 8 bases at J, with 17 bases between the two ends. Germline V gene lookup returns CDR1 SGHNT and CDR2 YYREEE (reference sequence). CDR3 length equals 16 residues. For the CDR3, the DNA is TGTGCCAGCAGCTTGGCCCTAGGGACCGCAGAGGGGGAGCTGTTTTTT. It specifies CASSLALGTAEGELFF.

The chain is built from TRBV5-4 and TRBJ2-7; 7 nucleotides agree with TRBD1. The length of the CDR3 is 18 residues. Losses at the gene ends were 0 bases for V and 0 bases for J; bases not matched to a gene: 12. From germline, CDR1 is SGHNT and CDR2 YYREEE (reference sequence). CDR3 loop: CASSLVSVWGQHSYEQYF. The CDR3 nucleotides read TGTGCCAGCAGCTTGGTTTCAGTGTGGGGACAGCACTCCTACGAGCAGTACTTC. The full variable domain, rest sourced from reference TRBV5-4 and TRBJ2-7, is ETGVTQSPTHLIKTRGQQVTLRCSSQSGHNTVSWYQQALGQGPQFIFQYYREEENGRGNFPPRFSGLQFPNYSSELNVNALELDDSALYLCASSLVSVWGQHSYEQYFGPGTRLTVT.

The chain links TRBV28 to TRBJ1-6; the D gene is possibly TRBD1 (6 bases). CDR1 is MDHEN and CDR2 is SYDVKM in the germline V gene. V was cut by 2 bases and J by 5 bases, with 10 bases left in between. The CDR3 covers 15 residues. The CDR3 sequence is CASSLNRVHNSPLHF. CDR3 in DNA: TGTGCCAGCAGTTTAAACAGGGTCCATAATTCACCCCTCCACTTT. The variable domain in full, with the rest retrieved from reference TRBV28 and TRBJ1-6, is DVKVTQSSRYLVKRTGEKVFLECVQDMDHENMFWYRQDPGLGLRLIYFSYDVKMKEKGDIPEGYSVSREKKERFSLILESASTNQTSMYLCASSLNRVHNSPLHFGNGTRLTVT.

This chain uses TRBV30 with TRBJ1-5; D gene uncertain. V was shortened by 3 bases and J by 1 base, with 10 bases between the two germline ends. From germline, CDR1 is GTSNPN and CDR2 SVGIG (reference sequence). This CDR3 comprises 14 residues. DNA of the CDR3: TGTGCCTGGAGCCACGGCGGAAGCAATCAGCCCCAGCATTTT. Protein: CAWSHGGSNQPQHF.

CDR3 coding DNA: TGCGCCAGCAGCTTGGACCTCGTTTTAGGCAATGAGCAGTTCTTC. This codes for CASSLDLVLGNEQFF. The chain recombines TRBV5-1 with TRBJ2-1; no definite D call. CDR1 is SGHRS and CDR2 is YFSETQ in the germline V gene. The V and J ends lost 0 bases and 6 bases respectively, with 13 bases between them. This CDR3 has 15 residues.

The chain has TRBV7-9 and TRBJ2-4, with D possibly being TRBD2 (6 bases). V was pared by 6 bases and J by 5 bases, with 11 bases between. Germline-derived CDR1 and CDR2 are SEHNR and FQNEAQ (reference sequence). The CDR3 length is 13 residues. The CDR3 nucleotides read TGTGCCAGCAGACGGGAGCTAGAAAACATTCAGTACTTC. Protein product: CASRRELENIQYF.

This clone came up once. The chain uses TRBV6-5 and TRBJ2-7; D call uncertain. The CDR3 totals 12 residues. Germline CDR1 and CDR2: MNHEY and SVGAGI. Trimming pared 5 bases from V and 7 bases from J, leaving 12 bases between. CDR3: CASSRTTAEQYF. The CDR3 DNA reads as TGTGCCAGCAGTAGGACGACGGCTGAGCAGTACTTC.